Presented here are 31 T cell receptor beta chains from one specimen sequenced in a study of CXCR3-negative and CXCR3-positive naive CD8 T cells. It was by 5' RACE with UMI labels that the TRB cDNA libraries were prepared. TCRdb re-called the 5' RACE reads and catalogs CDR3 proteins one per entry, DNA excluded. The listing records 100,000 to 150,000 distinct CDR3 sequences. Sequenced sample: naive CXCR3- CD8+ T cells from blood. Sample subset: CD45RO-CCR7+CD27+CD95- naive CD8+ T cells lacking CXCR3 (TNR3-). Receptors originate from a human donor in good health. Some clones in this sample may be carry-over from other donors' samples.

The chain couples TRBV3-1 to TRBJ2-7. CDR1 and CDR2 from the germline V gene are LGHDT and YNNKEL (reference sequence). This CDR3 has 15 residues. CDR3 residues: CASSQDSLSSYEQYF.

The chain couples TRBV12-3 or TRBV12-4 to TRBJ2-1; TCRdb gives TRBD2 as the D gene, but with no DNA this cannot be confirmed. This CDR3 comprises 13 residues. The CDR3 sequence: CASSFSGRDEQFF.

The chain combines TRBV5-1 with TRBJ1-1. CDR3 length: 15 amino acids. CDR1 is SGHRS, CDR2 YFSETQ, per germline. The CDR3 spells CASSLEGSSYTEAFF.

The V call is TRBV28, the J call TRBJ2-1; TCRdb's assignment of TRBD1 cannot be checked, as there is no DNA. The CDR3 covers 16 residues. Germline CDR1 is MDHEN and CDR2 is SYDVKM. Here the CDR3 reads CASVPSRHGSYNEQSF.

The rearrangement joins TRBV10-3 to TRBJ2-1; TCRdb's assignment of TRBD2 cannot be checked, as there is no DNA. The CDR3 covers 16 residues. CDR1 ENHRY and CDR2 SYGVKD come from the germline V gene. CDR3 sequence reads: CAISESERGGHNEQFF.

This chain connects TRBV29-1 to TRBJ2-1; the TRBD1 assignment by TCRdb is unverifiable without DNA. Germline assignment: CDR1 SQVTM and CDR2 ANQGSEA. This CDR3 spans 17 amino acids. The CDR3 sequence is CSVDPKGGPYSYNEQFF.

The chain carries TRBV20-1 and TRBJ2-5; the D call of TRBD1 rests on TCRdb alone, since no DNA is present to check it. This CDR3 contains 14 residues. The germline V gene has CDR1 DFQATT and CDR2 SNEGSKA (reference sequence). The CDR3 sequence is CSARDPGQMETQYF.

The rearrangement links TRBV7-9 to TRBJ2-7; with no DNA, the TCRdb D assignment of TRBD2 cannot be verified. Germline-derived CDR1 and CDR2 are SEHNR and FQNEAQ (reference sequence). This CDR3 is 14 amino acids long. CDR3 protein: CASSFLTSDREQYF.

This rearrangement joins TRBV29-1 to TRBJ2-2. CDR3 length equals 13 residues. The germline gives CDR1 SQVTM, CDR2 ANQGSEA. CDR3 residues: CSVEETRPGELFF.

The genes are TRBV7-2 and TRBJ2-7; the TCRdb call, TRBD1, lacks DNA for checking. The germline V gene has CDR1 SGHTA and CDR2 FQGNSA. CDR3 length: 17 amino acids. The CDR3 region is CASSLEKFWVGDYEQYF.

The chain employs TRBV5-5 and TRBJ2-5. The CDR3 contains 14 residues. Germline V CDR1 and CDR2: SGHKS, YYEKEE (reference sequence). CDR3 residues: CASSLSVNQETQYF.

The chain employs TRBV20-1 and TRBJ2-1; TCRdb's D gene call, TRBD1, goes unchecked for lack of DNA. CDR3 size: 12 residues. Per germline, CDR1 DFQATT and CDR2 SNEGSKA (reference sequence). The CDR3 protein is CSARLTGHEQFF.

V is TRBV28 and J is TRBJ2-7; as DNA is missing, the TRBD1 call by TCRdb cannot be tested. The CDR3 is 12 amino acids. CDR1 MDHEN and CDR2 SYDVKM come from the germline V gene. CDR3 sequence reads: CASSLPPWEQYF.

The chain employs TRBV15 and TRBJ2-1; TCRdb picks TRBD1, but there is no DNA to check that call. The CDR3 sequence is 14 residues long. Germline V gene data show CDR1 as LNHNV and CDR2 as YYDKDF (reference sequence). The CDR3 loop is CATAPGQGLNEQFF.

The V and J genes are TRBV5-1 and TRBJ1-1; TCRdb proposes TRBD1, but this gene call is untestable without DNA. CDR3 length: 13 amino acids. Germline assignment: CDR1 SGHRS and CDR2 YFSETQ. CDR3 residues: CASSSPGEPEAFF. Combining the CDR3 with reference TRBV5-1 and TRBJ1-1 gives the whole variable domain KAGVTQTPRYLIKTRGQQVTLSCSPISGHRSVSWYQQTPGQGLQFLFEYFSETQRNKGNFPGRFSGRQFSNSRSEMNVSTLELGDSALYLCASSSPGEPEAFFGQGTRLTVV.

The chain employs TRBV5-6 and TRBJ1-1. This CDR3 comprises 14 residues. Germline assignment: CDR1 SGHDT and CDR2 YYEEEE. The CDR3 region is CASNYRTDLEGAFF.

The chain uses TRBV5-1 and TRBJ2-4; with no DNA, the TCRdb D assignment of TRBD2 cannot be verified. The CDR3 totals 17 residues. Germline-derived CDR1 and CDR2 are SGHRS and YFSETQ. The CDR3 loop is CASSLARLGLLGNIQYF.

The chain recombines TRBV2 with TRBJ2-1. Germline CDR1 and CDR2: SNHLY and FYNNEI. The CDR3 length is 13 residues. The CDR3 is CASSDPRYNEQFF.

CDR3: CATSPITDLAGEKLFF. The genes are TRBV15 and TRBJ1-4. Germline V CDR1 and CDR2: LNHNV, YYDKDF (reference sequence). This CDR3 contains 16 residues.

The CDR3 protein is CASSVPGGRETQYF. The chain recombines TRBV7-9 with TRBJ2-5; TCRdb lists TRBD1, though no DNA is available to test this call. The CDR3 consists of 14 residues. Germline V CDR1 and CDR2: SEHNR, FQNEAQ (reference sequence).

The rearrangement links TRBV29-1 to TRBJ2-1; the D call from TCRdb, TRBD2, cannot be confirmed without DNA. The CDR3 runs to 15 residues. Germline values: CDR1 SQVTM, CDR2 ANQGSEA. CDR3 loop: CSVEDPRRGDNEQFF.

The genes are TRBV20-1 and TRBJ2-1; TCRdb lists TRBD2, though no DNA is available to test this call. The CDR3 contains 12 residues. The germline V gene has CDR1 DFQATT and CDR2 SNEGSKA (reference sequence). The CDR3 here is CSASAGNNEQFF.

The chain joins TRBV7-9 to TRBJ1-4. The CDR3 is 13 amino acids. The germline gives CDR1 SEHNR, CDR2 FQNEAQ (reference sequence). The CDR3 sequence: CASSFGTNEKLFF.

V is TRBV5-5 and J is TRBJ2-4; TCRdb reports TRBD1, a call that lacks DNA to check it against. CDR3 length: 15 residues. The germline CDR1 and CDR2 sequences are SGHKS and YYEKEE (reference sequence). CDR3 region: CASSWGPGQGNIQYF.

V is TRBV27 and J is TRBJ1-5; without DNA, the TCRdb call of TRBD1 cannot be checked. Germline loops: CDR1 MNHEY, CDR2 SMNVEV (reference sequence). CDR3 length: 14 residues. The CDR3 here is CASSHRGGNQPQHF.

The chain is built from TRBV9 and TRBJ1-1. Germline V gene lookup returns CDR1 SGDLS and CDR2 YYNGEE. The CDR3 has 14 amino acids. CDR3 in amino acids: CASSVGMGYTEAFF. Full variable domain (remainder filled in from reference TRBV9 and TRBJ1-1): DSGVTQTPKHLITATGQRVTLRCSPRSGDLSVYWYQQSLDQGLQFLIQYYNGEERAKGNILERFSAQQFPDLHSELNLSSLELGDSALYFCASSVGMGYTEAFFGQGTRLTVV.

This chain links TRBV12-3 or TRBV12-4 with TRBJ2-3; the D call from TCRdb, TRBD2, cannot be confirmed without DNA. This CDR3 is built from 15 residues. The CDR3 reads CASTLRGPPTDTQYF.

The chain carries TRBV7-2 and TRBJ2-1; TCRdb calls TRBD2, which cannot be checked without DNA. CDR1 is SGHTA, CDR2 FQGNSA, per germline. The CDR3 extends over 16 amino acids. CDR3: CASSLGVATRGDEQFF.

The chain joins TRBV13 to TRBJ1-1; TCRdb proposes TRBD1, but this gene call is untestable without DNA. CDR3 size: 14 residues. Germline CDR1 PRHDT, CDR2 FYEKMQ (reference sequence). The CDR3 sequence is CASSLPGGNTEAFF.

This chain connects TRBV30 to TRBJ2-4; TCRdb's D call, TRBD1, is unchecked because there is no DNA. The CDR3 sequence is 13 residues long. Germline V CDR1 and CDR2: GTSNPN, SVGIG (reference sequence). The CDR3 is CAWSVLGGDIQYF.

The genes are TRBV2 and TRBJ2-6. The length of the CDR3 is 15 residues. CDR1 is SNHLY, CDR2 FYNNEI, per germline. The CDR3 protein is CASSDEFSGANVLTF.